The clone carrying this T cell receptor beta chain was detected ten times or more. Unique molecular identifiers were attached to individual cDNA molecules. Via MiXCR, TCRdb re-called the 5' RACE reads, giving one row per CDR3 protein. The sample includes roughly 35,000 distinct CDR3 sequences, less than 8.5% of them seen just once. The source of the sample is a study of early T cells in non-severe SARS-CoV-2 infection. V lost 8 bases, J lost 4 bases, and 7 bases stayed unmatched. The V gene's germline CDR1 is SGHAT and CDR2 FQNNGV. The CDR3 extends over 15 amino acids. V gene TRBV11-2 combines with J gene TRBJ2-1; TRBD2 aligns across 11 bases. Sample: whole blood. The source of this sequence is an adult who was a healthcare worker with PCR-confirmed SARS-CoV-2 infection or an uninfected control (not recorded which). CDR3: CASDWGLAVYNEQFF. For the CDR3, the DNA is TGTGCCAGCGACTGGGGACTAGCGGTATACAATGAGCAGTTCTTC. Filled out from reference TRBV11-2 and TRBJ2-1, the complete variable domain reads EAGVAQSPRYKIIEKRQSVAFWCNPISGHATLYWYQQILGQGPKLLIQFQNNGVVDDSQLPKDRFSAERLKGVDSTLKIQPAKLEDSAVYLCASDWGLAVYNEQFFGPGTRLTVL.